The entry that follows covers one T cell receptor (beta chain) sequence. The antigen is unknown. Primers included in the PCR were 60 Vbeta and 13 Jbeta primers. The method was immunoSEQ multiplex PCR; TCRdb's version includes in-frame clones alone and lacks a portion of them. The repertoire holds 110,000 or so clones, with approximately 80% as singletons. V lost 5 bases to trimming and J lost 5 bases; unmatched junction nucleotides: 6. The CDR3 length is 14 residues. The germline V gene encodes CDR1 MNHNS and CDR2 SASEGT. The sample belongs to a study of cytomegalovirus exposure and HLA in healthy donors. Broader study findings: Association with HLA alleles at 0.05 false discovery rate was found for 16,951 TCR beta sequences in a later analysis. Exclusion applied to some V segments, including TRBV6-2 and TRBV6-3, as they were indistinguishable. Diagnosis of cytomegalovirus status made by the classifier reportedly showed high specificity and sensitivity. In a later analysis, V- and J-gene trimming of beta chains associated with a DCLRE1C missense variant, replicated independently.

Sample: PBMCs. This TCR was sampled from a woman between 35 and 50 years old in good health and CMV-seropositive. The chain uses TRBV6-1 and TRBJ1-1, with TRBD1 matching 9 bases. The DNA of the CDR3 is TGTGCCAGCAGTTTACAGGGGGCGGGAACTGAAGCTTTCTTT. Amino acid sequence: CASSLQGAGTEAFF.